The rows below give T cell receptor beta chains drawn from one sample of a study of cytomegalovirus exposure and HLA in healthy donors. TCRdb's table, derived via immunoSEQ multiplex PCR, lists solely in-frame clones and lacks some. The sample gives 130,000 to 150,000 clones, 65% to 85% of which show up once; about 6.7% is in the top ten. Sequencing was done on a sample of PBMCs. The receptor source for this set is a woman between 40 and 55 years old in good health and CMV-seropositive. The CDR3 runs from the conserved cysteine through the conserved F or W. A D gene is named only where the DNA matches it firmly. Clone size is given for some rows only: seen once, a few or many times, or a class if the clone is expanded.

cdr3_aa cdr3_nt d_call v_call clone_size j_call
CAWSAGAKTLQYF TGTGCCTGGAGCGCGGGGGCAAAAACACTTCAGTACTTC - TRBV30 - TRBJ2-4
CSGAAGDGYTF TGCAGTGGCGCCGCCGGGGATGGCTACACCTTC - TRBV20-1 - TRBJ1-2
CASSEAGWYEQYF TGTGCCAGCAGTGAAGCGGGCTGGTACGAGCAGTACTTC - TRBV6-1 - TRBJ2-7
CASSIQGHINQPQHF TGTGCCAGCAGCATCCAGGGTCATATCAATCAGCCCCAGCATTTT - TRBV7-9 - TRBJ1-5
CASSPDYTSEQFF TGTGCCAGCAGCCCCGACTATACGTCTGAGCAGTTCTTC - TRBV7-2 - TRBJ2-1
CASTKAPGNQPQHF TGTGCCAGCACTAAGGCGCCAGGGAATCAGCCCCAGCATTTT - TRBV4-2 many TRBJ1-5
CASSEDRSGGYTF TGTGCCAGCAGTGAAGACCGTTCAGGTGGCTACACCTTC - TRBV2 - TRBJ1-2
CASSRLAGVEYF TGTGCCAGTAGCCGACTAGCGGGGGTTGAGTATTTT TRBD2 TRBV19 - TRBJ2-3
CASSPRTSGGDEQYF TGTGCCAGCAGTCCTCGGACTAGCGGGGGAGACGAGCAGTACTTC TRBD2 TRBV2 - TRBJ2-7
CASSGTGGGGNQPQHF TGTGCCAGTAGTGGGACAGGGGGCGGTGGCAATCAGCCCCAGCATTTT TRBD1 TRBV19 - TRBJ1-5
CAWTPLAGTYEQYF TGTGCCTGGACCCCACTAGCGGGGACCTACGAGCAGTACTTC TRBD2 TRBV30 - TRBJ2-7
CASSFQGRNTEAFF TGTGCCAGCAGCTTTCAGGGGAGGAACACTGAAGCTTTCTTT - TRBV5-6 few TRBJ1-1
CASSWTSVSYEQYF TGTGCCAGCAGCTGGACTAGCGTTTCCTACGAGCAGTACTTC TRBD2 TRBV7-2 - TRBJ2-7
CASSLGPVETQYF TGTGCCAGCAGTTTAGGTCCGGTGGAGACCCAGTACTTC - TRBV27 - TRBJ2-5
CASSLGTGYEQYF TGTGCCAGCAGCTTAGGGACAGGCTACGAGCAGTACTTC TRBD1 TRBV7-7 - TRBJ2-7
CASSQGSRRGTDTQYF TGCGCCAGCAGCCAAGGGTCCCGGAGAGGGACAGATACGCAGTATTTT - TRBV4-1 - TRBJ2-3
CASSSDSLRNGYTF TGTGCCAGCAGTTCGGACAGTTTGAGGAATGGCTACACCTTC - TRBV27 - TRBJ1-2
CATSLGTTYRETQYF TGTGCCACCTCGCTTGGGACTACGTACAGAGAGACCCAGTACTTC TRBD2 TRBV27 - TRBJ2-5
CAISVPGHPEAFF TGTGCCATCAGCGTCCCGGGACACCCTGAAGCTTTCTTT - TRBV10-3 - TRBJ1-1
CASSVRGHTEAFF TGTGCCAGCAGTGTGCGGGGCCACACTGAAGCTTTCTTT - TRBV6-5 - TRBJ1-1
CASRLNRGYTEAFF TGTGCCAGCAGGCTAAACAGGGGGTACACTGAAGCTTTCTTT TRBD1 TRBV6-1 - TRBJ1-1
CASSPHPSGGHFETQYF TGTGCCAGCAGCCCTCATCCTAGCGGGGGCCACTTTGAGACCCAGTACTTC TRBD2 TRBV13 few TRBJ2-5
CASSLAASDGYTF TGTGCCAGCTCCCTGGCGGCCTCCGATGGCTACACCTTC - TRBV18 - TRBJ1-2
CASSLDINQPQHF TGTGCCAGCAGCTTAGACATCAATCAGCCCCAGCATTTT - TRBV5-4 - TRBJ1-5
CASSAGTGIYNEQFF TGTGCCAGCAGTGCCGGGACAGGCATTTACAATGAGCAGTTCTTC TRBD1 TRBV6-4 - TRBJ2-1